This is a list of T cell receptor beta chains from one sample in a study of regulatory T cells in long-lasting Graves disease. TCRdb re-derived calls from the multiplex PCR reads in MiXCR, one entry per CDR3 protein. The sample lists hundreds of thousands of distinct CDR3 sequences, under 25% occurring once. Sequences were derived from peripheral blood mononuclear cells (PBMCs), sampled when the disease was refractory, from a patient treated with antithyroid drugs. Source of these receptors: a female donor with Graves disease. The CDR3 runs from the conserved cysteine through the conserved F or W. The D gene is left open where the match is weak. Not all rows give a size; the values are once, few, many and, for expanded clones, a class.

d_gene: TRBD1
j_gene: TRBJ1-2
v_gene: TRBV28
abundance: many
CDR3nt: TGTGCCAGCAGCTTAAGTCCCGGGACAGGGCCTGATGGCTACACCTTC
CDR3aa: CASSLSPGTGPDGYTF

d_gene: -
j_gene: TRBJ2-6
v_gene: TRBV11-1
abundance: many
CDR3nt: TGTGCCAGCAGCTTTCGGGTATTATCGTCTGGGGCCAACGTCCTGACTTTC
CDR3aa: CASSFRVLSSGANVLTF

d_gene: -
j_gene: TRBJ1-3
v_gene: TRBV20-1
abundance: -
CDR3nt: TGCAGTGCTAGAGGCCACGACCCCCAACTATATTTT
CDR3aa: CSARGHDPQLYF

d_gene: -
j_gene: TRBJ1-1
v_gene: TRBV7-9
abundance: -
CDR3nt: TGTGCCAGCAGCTTTTATCTCTCCCGTGGGGGGGGCACTGAAGCTTTCTTT
CDR3aa: CASSFYLSRGGGTEAFF

d_gene: TRBD1
j_gene: TRBJ2-7
v_gene: TRBV29-1
abundance: few
CDR3nt: TGCAGCGTTGAAACTACAGGGGCGACCTACGAGCAGTACTTC
CDR3aa: CSVETTGATYEQYF

d_gene: -
j_gene: TRBJ2-5
v_gene: TRBV24-1
abundance: many
CDR3nt: TGTGCCACCAGTGAGGGGGTGGAGACCCAGTACTTC
CDR3aa: CATSEGVETQYF

d_gene: -
j_gene: TRBJ2-3
v_gene: TRBV7-9
abundance: -
CDR3nt: TGTGCCAGCAGCTTAGCCTTCGATAAGGGGGATACGCAGTATTTT
CDR3aa: CASSLAFDKGDTQYF

d_gene: -
j_gene: TRBJ1-4
v_gene: TRBV20-1
abundance: -
CDR3nt: TGCAGTGCTAGGGAACTGACAACTAATGAAAAACTGTTTTTT
CDR3aa: CSARELTTNEKLFF

d_gene: -
j_gene: TRBJ1-1
v_gene: TRBV12-3/TRBV12-4
abundance: many
CDR3nt: TGTGCCAGCGACGCTGACGGGGAAGCTTTCTTT
CDR3aa: CASDADGEAFF

d_gene: TRBD2
j_gene: TRBJ2-5
v_gene: TRBV7-2
abundance: many
CDR3nt: TGTGCCAGCAGCCCGACCGGACTAGCGAGAGGGGAGACCCAGTACTTC
CDR3aa: CASSPTGLARGETQYF

d_gene: -
j_gene: TRBJ2-2
v_gene: TRBV4-2
abundance: -
CDR3nt: TGTGCCAGCAGCCAAGTACAGGAGAACACCGGGGAGCTGTTTTTT
CDR3aa: CASSQVQENTGELFF

d_gene: -
j_gene: TRBJ2-7
v_gene: TRBV10-3
abundance: many
CDR3nt: TGTGCCATCATGAGCGAACACGAGCAGTACTTC
CDR3aa: CAIMSEHEQYF

d_gene: TRBD2
j_gene: TRBJ2-5
v_gene: TRBV20-1
abundance: many
CDR3nt: TGCAGTGCTAGGAACGGCGGGGGGGAGACCCAGTACTTC
CDR3aa: CSARNGGGETQYF

d_gene: TRBD1
j_gene: TRBJ2-5
v_gene: TRBV12-3/TRBV12-4
abundance: many
CDR3nt: TGTGCCACCAGGACCTTGGGACAGGGGCCGACCCAGTACTTC
CDR3aa: CATRTLGQGPTQYF

d_gene: TRBD2
j_gene: TRBJ2-7
v_gene: TRBV5-4
abundance: -
CDR3nt: TGTGCCAGCAGCTTGGCTTGGGGGACTAGCGGGAGAGACTACGAGCAGTACTTC
CDR3aa: CASSLAWGTSGRDYEQYF

d_gene: TRBD2
j_gene: TRBJ2-7
v_gene: TRBV7-9
abundance: few
CDR3nt: TGTGCCAGCAGCTTAGCCGGACTAGCGGGAGGAACGAACGAGCAGTACTTC
CDR3aa: CASSLAGLAGGTNEQYF

d_gene: -
j_gene: TRBJ2-7
v_gene: TRBV28
abundance: many
CDR3nt: TGTGCCAGTGCGGGGTACGAGCAGTACTTC
CDR3aa: CASAGYEQYF

d_gene: -
j_gene: TRBJ2-2
v_gene: TRBV7-9
abundance: -
CDR3nt: TGTGCCAGCAGCCCAGCAGCACAGGGAGGGCACGGGGAGCTGTTTTTT
CDR3aa: CASSPAAQGGHGELFF

d_gene: TRBD1
j_gene: TRBJ1-2
v_gene: TRBV10-3
abundance: many
CDR3nt: TGTGCCATCAGTTCGGGACAGGGCTCGTATGGCTACACCTTC
CDR3aa: CAISSGQGSYGYTF